The 20 T cell receptor beta chains presented below share a single source sample, sequenced in a study of blood T cell repertoires in COVID-19 (dated by TCRdb to the early 2020s). The method behind the library was the immunoSEQ multiplex PCR assay. The clones in this table, taken by TCRdb from immuneACCESS, are in-frame only. Not every clone is retained; where verified, under half of the shortfall comes from an unresolved V gene, and the cause of the rest is unknown. Present in this sample are some 100,000 clones, roughly 92% of which were seen just once. Around 6% of the sample is in the top ten clones. The sequencing input was peripheral blood. Receptor source: a woman aged 55 to 70 with active COVID-19.

V and J are TRBV11-2 and TRBJ2-2; 8 positions match TRBD2. This CDR3 is 17 amino acids long. Looked up from germline, CDR1 is SGHAT and CDR2 is FQNNGV. Losses at the gene ends were 5 bases for V and 4 bases for J; bases not matched to a gene: 12. For the CDR3, the DNA is TGTGCCAGCAGCCCCCCCGGTGGTAGCGGGGTCACCGGGGAGCTGTTTTTT. It codes for CASSPPGGSGVTGELFF.

As concerns this clone: The CDR3 end shows no conserved phenylalanine or tryptophan, and so a read error is likely. The DNA is left out, because the CDR3 cannot be placed on it with certainty; the CDR3 is given as TCRdb lists it. The rearrangement joins TRBV4-2 to TRBJ1-1. Inclusive of both ends, the CDR3 amounts to 8 amino acids. Germline V gene lookup returns CDR1 LGHNA and CDR2 YNFKEQ. This CDR3 is CASSQDGR.

This clone was recorded a few times. This chain joins TRBV5-6 and TRBJ2-1, with TRBD2 matching over 7 bases. Germline CDR1 is SGHDT and CDR2 is YYEEEE. The CDR3 spans 18 residues. J was trimmed by 6 bases and V by 1 base; bases with no gene match: 16. CDR3 in amino acids: CASSLRGREGLRGNEQFF. The CDR3 DNA reads TGTGCCAGCAGCTTGAGGGGCAGGGAGGGACTAAGGGGCAATGAGCAGTTCTTC. Full variable domain (outside the CDR3, taken from reference TRBV5-6 and TRBJ2-1): DAGVTQSPTHLIKTRGQQVTLRCSPKSGHDTVSWYQQALGQGPQFIFQYYEEEERQRGNFPDRFSGHQFPNYSSELNVNALLLGDSALYLCASSLRGREGLRGNEQFFGPGTRLTVL.

The chain employs TRBV6-5 and TRBJ1-2; no reliable D call. Trimming removed 6 bases from V and 7 bases from J, with 18 bases in between. This CDR3 is 14 amino acids long. In germline, CDR1 is MNHEY, CDR2 SVGAGI. CDR3 region: CASSRHGIEGGYTF. CDR3 DNA sequence: TGTGCCAGCAGCCGCCACGGGATAGAAGGTGGCTACACCTTC.

This chain joins TRBV10-3 and TRBJ1-2; weak D call: TRBD1 (5 bases). Trimming took off 7 bases at V and 0 bases at J, with 12 bases between the two ends. Germline CDR1 ENHRY, CDR2 SYGVKD. The CDR3 length is 14 residues. DNA of the CDR3: TGTGCCATCAACGGGGGGTCAGCTAACTATGGCTACACCTTC. Translated, it gives CAINGGSANYGYTF.

The V gene is TRBV5-1, the J gene TRBJ2-6; tentatively, D is TRBD2 (6 bases). The germline V and J ends were trimmed by 3 bases and 1 base, with 14 bases remaining between them. The length of the CDR3 is 17 residues. In germline, CDR1 is SGHRS, CDR2 YFSETQ. CDR3 DNA sequence: TGCGCCAGCAGCTCGCTGGAGGGAAGGTCTGGGGCCAACGTCCTGACTTTC. This gives the protein CASSSLEGRSGANVLTF.

V usage is TRBV19 and J usage is TRBJ1-2, with a tentative D call TRBD1 (6 bases). The germline CDR1 and CDR2 sequences are LNHDA and SQIVND (reference sequence). V gave up 0 bases and J gave up 5 bases, with 10 bases separating them. CDR3 length equals 14 residues. CDR3 in DNA: TGTGCCAGTAGTATAGAGCGGCAGGGGTATGGCTACACCTTC. Translation gives CASSIERQGYGYTF.

The rearrangement uses TRBV3-1 (or the pseudogene TRBV3-2) and TRBJ1-2; TRBD1 matches at 9 bases. Germline V gene sequence: CDR1 LGHDT, CDR2 YNNKEL (reference sequence). The CDR3 totals 15 residues. Trimming took 4 bases from V and 2 from J; bases not matched to a gene: 5. CDR3 amino acids: CASSPGTGTNYGYTF. CDR3 coding DNA: TGTGCCAGCAGCCCGGGGACAGGGACCAACTATGGCTACACCTTC.

The gene calls are TRBV25-1 and TRBJ2-7; weak D call: TRBD1 (6 bases). This CDR3 has 13 amino acids. Germline CDR1 reads MGHDK; CDR2 reads SYGVNS. Trimming removed 3 bases from V and 3 bases from J, with 9 bases in between. CDR3 DNA sequence: TGTGCCAGCAGTGAGGCACAGGGCTACGAGCAGTACTTC. It codes for CASSEAQGYEQYF.

This chain joins TRBV14 and TRBJ1-1; tentatively, D is TRBD1 (5 bases). Trimming took 3 bases from V and 1 from J, leaving 12 bases between them. The CDR3 is 15 amino acids. Per the germline V gene, CDR1 is SGHDN and CDR2 is FVKESK. In DNA form, the CDR3 reads TGTGCCAGCAGCCAGACTAGTACAGGGAACACTGAAGCTTTCTTT. Translation: CASSQTSTGNTEAFF.

The chain employs TRBV6-1 and TRBJ1-1; 9 bases align to TRBD1. Germline lookup yields CDR1 MNHNS and CDR2 SASEGT. The CDR3 is 14 residues long. V was pared by 3 bases and J by 4 bases, with 3 bases of the junction left unmatched. In nucleotides, the CDR3 is TGTGCCAGCAGTGACCGGACAGGGGTCACTGAAGCTTTCTTT. This encodes CASSDRTGVTEAFF.

The chain employs TRBV30 and TRBJ2-5; perhaps TRBD2 as D (6 bases). Germline CDR1 is GTSNPN and CDR2 is SVGIG (reference sequence). Trimming took 1 base from V and 2 from J, leaving 11 bases between them. The CDR3 has 14 amino acids. This chain's CDR3 is CAWSAPGTQETQYF. Here the CDR3 DNA reads TGTGCCTGGAGTGCGCCCGGGACTCAAGAGACCCAGTACTTC.

The rearrangement uses TRBV4-2 and TRBJ2-1; possible D gene TRBD1, 5 bases. Trimming removed 1 base from V and 7 bases from J, with 11 bases in between. The CDR3 covers 14 residues. The germline gives CDR1 LGHNA, CDR2 YNFKEQ. The CDR3 nucleotides read TGTGCCAGCAGCCAAGTGGGGCATAATAATGAGCAGTTCTTC. Translating gives CASSQVGHNNEQFF.

The chain joins TRBV28 to TRBJ1-6; 7 bases agree with TRBD1. Germline V lookup: CDR1 MDHEN, CDR2 SYDVKM. This CDR3 has 14 amino acids. The V segment lost 7 bases and the J segment 7 bases; nucleotides outside the gene matches: 7. For the CDR3, the DNA is TGTGCCAGCACTCTTGTCAGGGGGAATTCACCCCTCCACTTT. Its translation is CASTLVRGNSPLHF.

The chain combines TRBV6-2 or TRBV6-3 with TRBJ1-1, with D hard to call. CDR1 and CDR2 from the germline V gene are MNHEY and SVGEGT. This CDR3 has 13 residues. V lost 5 bases and J lost 8, with 15 bases in between. This chain's CDR3 is CASSPRRGGEAFF. The CDR3 DNA follows: TGTGCCAGCAGTCCCCGTCGGGGAGGGGAAGCTTTCTTT.

The chain employs TRBV7-2 and TRBJ1-5, with 7 bases that match TRBD1. Unmatched junction bases numbered 6, after V lost 3 bases and J lost 4 bases. Germline-derived CDR1 and CDR2 are SGHTA and FQGNSA. The CDR3 loop spans 15 amino acids. In nucleotides, the CDR3 is TGTGCCAGCAGCTTGAACCGGGACAGAAATCAGCCCCAGCATTTT. It is translated as CASSLNRDRNQPQHF.

The V gene is TRBV21-1, the J gene TRBJ1-6; the table calls TRBD1, which could not be checked here. TRBV21-1 is marked as a pseudogene. The CDR3 is 19 amino acids. The CDR3: CASSKYRQGALPYNSPLHF. The CDR3 DNA follows: TGTGCCAGCAGCAAATACAGACAGGGGGCGTTGCCCTATAATTCACCCCTCCACTTT.

The chain joins TRBV10-3 to TRBJ2-7; 9 bases agree with TRBD1. Germline V gives CDR1 ENHRY, CDR2 SYGVKD. Germline trimming cut 6 bases from V and 4 bases from J; bases unmatched to any gene: 4. The CDR3 length is 13 residues. DNA for the CDR3: TGTGCCATCAGGAGGGGACAGGGTTACGAGCAGTACTTC. Translation: CAIRRGQGYEQYF.

The V call is TRBV5-1, the J call TRBJ2-3; weak D call: TRBD2 (7 bases). Germline CDR1 and CDR2: SGHRS and YFSETQ. The CDR3 length is 15 residues. Trimming pared 4 bases from V and 2 bases from J, leaving 14 bases between. Written as DNA, the CDR3 is TGCGCCAGCAGCACGCGGGGGCTCATCACAGATACGCAGTATTTT. Translating gives CASSTRGLITDTQYF.

This chain joins TRBV3-1 (or the pseudogene TRBV3-2) and TRBJ1-5; TRBD1 is a possible D gene (6 bases). V dropped 1 base and J dropped 3 bases, with 10 bases sitting between them. Germline values: CDR1 LGHDT, CDR2 YNNKEL (reference sequence). The CDR3 is 15 amino acids. The CDR3 DNA reads TGTGCCAGCAGCCAAGCGGGACAAAACAATCAGCCCCAGCATTTT. This encodes CASSQAGQNNQPQHF.